The source of this T cell receptor beta chain is a study of PD-L1 blockade in urothelial cancer. Across the whole study: The year 2014 saw patients start atezolizumab, 1,200 mg intravenously every 3 weeks. Blood yielded a median of 141,255 T cells per sample. General study findings and limits: For durable-benefit patients, tumor-associated blood clones expanded more at 3 weeks.

This clone was counted a single time. Its antigen is not known. Trimming removed 8 bases at V and 6 bases at J, with 14 bases between. Germline V gene lookup returns CDR1 LNHNV and CDR2 YYDKDF (reference sequence). The CDR3 spans 13 residues. The authors spiked synthetic TCR analog templates into each PCR. Profiling relied on immunoSEQ multiplex PCR, and the TCRdb table lists in-frame clones only, not all of them. Among about 100,000 clones listed, roughly nine tenths were seen once. The sequence was collected from a woman aged 80 or older with urothelial cancer. This specimen was PBMCs, taken around atezolizumab (anti-PD-L1) treatment. The V gene is TRBV15, the J gene TRBJ1-3; D may be TRBD1 (6 bases). DNA of the CDR3: TGTGCCACCGGAAGGGGGGGCGAAAACACCATATATTTT. It is translated as CATGRGGENTIYF.